Sequencing of this T cell receptor beta chain was carried out in a study of T cells after yellow fever vaccination. CDR1 SGHDN and CDR2 FVKESK come from the germline V gene. Trimming left V 2 bases short and J 5 bases short, with 10 bases between. The CDR3 has 14 residues. TCRdb ran MiXCR on the 5' RACE reads and lists one entry per CDR3 protein. The repertoire holds about 260,000 distinct CDR3 sequences, with 10% to 15% as singletons. The starting material was CD4+ T cells sorted from PBMCs, obtained 45 days after the yellow fever booster vaccination. The chain combines TRBV14 with TRBJ2-1; D remains unclear. This receptor was obtained from a man aged 25-45 years who received the YFV17D yellow fever vaccine. The CDR3 is CASSQWAGDNEQFF. The CDR3 DNA is TGTGCCAGCAGCCAATGGGCTGGGGACAATGAGCAGTTCTTC.